What follows are 24 T cell receptor beta chains derived from one specimen sequenced in a study of blood T cell repertoires in COVID-19. Libraries were prepared by immunoSEQ multiplex PCR; TCRdb keeps only in-frame clonotypes and omits some of them. This repertoire shows 300,000 to 350,000 clones, 90% found once; its top ten account for approximately 7.5%. The sequenced sample was peripheral blood. Every receptor here comes from a woman aged 25 to 45 with COVID-19, enrolled during active disease.

This clone was found once. CDR3 sequence (DNA): TGTGCCAGCAGTGAATTGGGGAGCTCTAGTAACTATGGCTACACCTTC. It is translated as CASSELGSSSNYGYTF. This chain connects TRBV25-1 to TRBJ1-2; D is unresolved. Germline CDR1 MGHDK, CDR2 SYGVNS. V was clipped by 1 base and J by 1 base, with 13 bases between them. The CDR3 is made up of 16 amino acids.

The gene calls are TRBV7-9 and TRBJ2-7; 9 positions agree with TRBD2. V shed 3 bases and J 4 bases; nucleotides not matched to a gene: 4. Germline V gives CDR1 SEHNR, CDR2 FQNEAQ (reference sequence). This CDR3 is 14 amino acids long. The CDR3 region has the DNA TGTGCCAGCAGCTTCCTTAGCGGGGGATACGAGCAGTACTTC. This encodes CASSFLSGGYEQYF.

On this clone: This specimen includes other DNA sequences encoding the same CDR3. The chain combines TRBV5-1 with TRBJ1-1; 7 bases map to TRBD1. The CDR3 runs 14 residues. Germline lookup yields CDR1 SGHRS and CDR2 YFSETQ. V was pared by 2 bases and J by 1 base, with 2 bases of the junction left unmatched. CDR3 in DNA: TGCGCCAGCAGCTTAGGGGGCGCGAACACTGAAGCTTTCTTT. This gives the protein CASSLGGANTEAFF.

The sample holds a few counts of this clone. The chain employs TRBV2 and TRBJ1-2; the D gene is possibly TRBD1 (5 bases). Germline-derived CDR1 and CDR2 are SNHLY and FYNNEI. The CDR3 runs 13 residues. Trimming took off 5 bases at V and 4 bases at J, with 11 bases between the two ends. As DNA, the CDR3 is TGTGCCAGCAGTTATGACAGAATCTATGGCTACACCTTC. This codes for CASSYDRIYGYTF.

The table lists this clone with a count of one. The J gene is TRBJ2-3, the V gene TRBV5-1; weak D call: TRBD1 (6 bases). V was cut by 8 bases and J by 3 bases, with 19 bases left in between. This CDR3 is 15 amino acids long. Germline V gives CDR1 SGHRS, CDR2 YFSETQ. The CDR3 reads CASSPGEMGTDTQYF. CDR3 nucleotide sequence: TGCGCCAGTAGCCCAGGGGAAATGGGGACAGATACGCAGTATTTT.

V gene TRBV5-5 combines with J gene TRBJ2-7, with D unclear. Germline loops: CDR1 SGHKS, CDR2 YYEKEE (reference sequence). The CDR3 loop spans 13 amino acids. Trimming took off 0 bases at V and 3 bases at J, with 7 bases between the two ends. The CDR3 spells CASSLAPFYEQYF. As DNA, the CDR3 is TGTGCCAGCAGCTTGGCCCCCTTCTACGAGCAGTACTTC.

V usage is TRBV6-2 or TRBV6-3 and J usage is TRBJ1-2; 9 bases are shared with TRBD1. The CDR3 is 16 residues long. J lost 6 bases, V lost 5 bases, and 13 bases had no gene match. Germline CDR1 reads MNHEY; CDR2 reads SVGEGT. The CDR3 DNA reads TGTGCCAGCAGTCGTGCACAGGGGGCGCAAGGGGATGGCTACACCTTC. Its translation: CASSRAQGAQGDGYTF.

This clone has more than one count but fewer than ten. The chain uses TRBV9 and TRBJ2-7, with no clear D. V shed 3 bases and J shed 6 bases, with 13 bases lying between them. This CDR3 spans 13 amino acids. The germline V gene has CDR1 SGDLS and CDR2 YYNGEE. CDR3 bases: TGTGCCAGCAGCGCCTCGACCTCGGGCGAGCAGTACTTC. Its translation: CASSASTSGEQYF.

J is TRBJ1-1 and V is TRBV5-4, with 8 positions matching TRBD1. This CDR3 region has 14 residues. In germline, CDR1 is SGHNT, CDR2 YYREEE (reference sequence). V dropped 3 bases and J dropped 1; count of bases not matched to a gene: 2. CDR3 loop: CASSWDRQNTEAFF. The CDR3 DNA is TGTGCCAGCAGCTGGGACAGGCAGAACACTGAAGCTTTCTTT.

The chain carries TRBV5-1 and TRBJ2-1; TRBD1 matches 9 bases. The V segment lost 4 bases and the J segment 8 bases; nucleotides outside the gene matches: 10. The length of the CDR3 is 15 residues. Per the germline V gene, CDR1 is SGHRS and CDR2 is YFSETQ. In nucleotides, the CDR3 is TGCGCCAGCAGCCAACTGGGACAGGGAGCTTATGAGCAGTTCTTC. It encodes CASSQLGQGAYEQFF.

The rearrangement links TRBV27 to TRBJ2-3; perhaps TRBD1 as D (6 bases). The germline V gene has CDR1 MNHEY and CDR2 SMNVEV (reference sequence). The CDR3 consists of 14 residues. V lost 6 bases and J lost 3, with 13 bases in between. CDR3 DNA: TGTGCCAGCAGCCCATGGGGGCGAACAGATACGCAGTATTTT. Its translation is CASSPWGRTDTQYF.

The J gene is TRBJ2-3, the V gene TRBV28; 7 bases are shared with TRBD2. Per the germline V gene, CDR1 is MDHEN and CDR2 is SYDVKM. This CDR3 comprises 17 residues. V shed 6 bases, J shed 3 bases, and the junction held 15 bases outside the gene matches. CDR3 sequence reads: CASSPKGVGRGTDTQYF. The CDR3 nucleotides are TGTGCCAGCAGCCCCAAAGGAGTGGGGCGGGGGACAGATACGCAGTATTTT.

The V and J genes are TRBV11-1 and TRBJ2-5; 9 nucleotides match TRBD1. The CDR3 is 16 amino acids. Germline assignment: CDR1 SGHAT and CDR2 FQDESV (reference sequence). The V segment lost 5 bases and the J segment 4 bases; nucleotides outside the gene matches: 11. The CDR3 DNA is TGTGCCAGCAGCACCCGGACAGGGGAGGATGGAGAGACCCAGTACTTC. Protein product: CASSTRTGEDGETQYF.

The chain employs TRBV5-1 and TRBJ1-6, with TRBD1 matching 7 bases. Germline V gene data show CDR1 as SGHRS and CDR2 as YFSETQ. With V trimmed by 6 bases and J by 8 bases, 11 bases remained unmatched. The CDR3 contains 15 residues. The CDR3 protein is CASKMTSQGDSPLHF. The CDR3 DNA follows: TGCGCCAGCAAGATGACCTCCCAGGGGGATTCACCCCTCCACTTT. The variable domain in full, with the rest retrieved from reference TRBV5-1 and TRBJ1-6, is KAGVTQTPRYLIKTRGQQVTLSCSPISGHRSVSWYQQTPGQGLQFLFEYFSETQRNKGNFPGRFSGRQFSNSRSEMNVSTLELGDSALYLCASKMTSQGDSPLHFGNGTRLTVT.

This rearrangement joins TRBV3-1 (or the pseudogene TRBV3-2) to TRBJ2-1; TRBD2 matches 9 bases. Germline values: CDR1 LGHDT, CDR2 YNNKEL (reference sequence). CDR3 length: 15 residues. V dropped 3 bases and J dropped 7; count of bases not matched to a gene: 7. The CDR3 DNA sequence: TGTGCCAGCAGCCACCCTGCGGGAGGGGGTAATGAGCAGTTCTTC. It codes for CASSHPAGGGNEQFF.

The V gene is TRBV7-9, the J gene TRBJ2-7; 9 bases agree with TRBD1. The CDR3 sequence is 14 residues long. Trimming at V came to 5 bases and at J to 9 bases, leaving 11 bases not matched to a gene. Germline V gene data show CDR1 as SEHNR and CDR2 as FQNEAQ (reference sequence). The CDR3 DNA sequence: TGTGCCAGCAGCCCGGGACAGGGTAACTTTGGGCAGTACTTC. It specifies CASSPGQGNFGQYF. The whole variable domain, filled in from reference TRBV7-9 and TRBJ2-7, reads DTGVSQNPRHKITKRGQNVTFRCDPISEHNRLYWYRQTLGQGPEFLTYFQNEAQLEKSRLLSDRFSAERPKGSFSTLEIQRTEQGDSAMYLCASSPGQGNFGQYFGPGTRLTVT.

The chain recombines TRBV4-1 with TRBJ1-6, with 7 bases aligning to TRBD1. Germline V gives CDR1 MGHRA, CDR2 YSYEKL. This CDR3 is built from 16 residues. After removal of 2 bases from V and 8 bases from J, the junction contained 9 bases not matched to a gene. The CDR3 DNA reads as TGCGCCAGCAGCCAACGCGGACAGGCCTTTTATTCACCCCTCCACTTT. Translated: CASSQRGQAFYSPLHF.

The chain couples TRBV3-1 (or the pseudogene TRBV3-2) to TRBJ2-7; D gene ambiguous. V was clipped by 0 bases and J by 9 bases, with 15 bases between them. The CDR3 length is 14 residues. Looked up from germline, CDR1 is LGHDT and CDR2 is YNNKEL (reference sequence). CDR3 sequence (DNA): TGTGCCAGCAGCCAAGATCCAGAAGCGATCGGGCAGTACTTC. Protein product: CASSQDPEAIGQYF.

In DNA form, the CDR3 reads TGTGCCAGCAGCTACACAGGGGGCGAGCAGTACTTC. It codes for CASSYTGGEQYF. V and J are TRBV5-6 and TRBJ2-7, with 8 positions matching TRBD1. Unmatched junction bases numbered 2, after V lost 3 bases and J lost 6 bases. The CDR3 totals 12 residues. The V gene's germline CDR1 is SGHDT and CDR2 YYEEEE.

This rearrangement joins TRBV6-2 or TRBV6-3 to TRBJ2-7; the D gene is possibly TRBD1 (5 bases). The CDR3 covers 15 residues. The V gene lost 2 bases and the J gene lost 4 bases, with 15 bases spanning the gap. CDR1 is MNHEY and CDR2 is SVGEGT in the germline V gene. The CDR3 protein is CASSYLSQGGYEQYF. In DNA form, the CDR3 reads TGTGCCAGCAGTTACCTTAGCCAGGGTGGATACGAGCAGTACTTC.

The CDR3 coding sequence is TGCAGTGCTAGTTTATCGAACACTGAAGCTTTCTTT. It specifies CSASLSNTEAFF. The rearrangement joins TRBV20-1 to TRBJ1-1; D is ambiguous. The germline gives CDR1 DFQATT, CDR2 SNEGSKA (reference sequence). There are 12 residues in the CDR3. Trimming removed 3 bases from V and 1 base from J, with 6 bases in between.

The rearrangement uses TRBV7-8 and TRBJ1-1, with 9 bases identical to TRBD1. Germline V gene lookup returns CDR1 SGHVS and CDR2 FQNEAQ. V dropped 4 bases and J dropped 0; count of bases not matched to a gene: 6. The CDR3 covers 16 residues. The CDR3 nucleotides are TGTGCCAGCAGCTCCACAGGGGGCTCGGTGAACACTGAAGCTTTCTTT. This translates into CASSSTGGSVNTEAFF.

The chain combines TRBV5-1 with TRBJ2-1; 11 bases are a match to TRBD2. This CDR3 has 17 residues. Germline loops: CDR1 SGHRS, CDR2 YFSETQ. The V gene end was trimmed by 0 bases and the J gene end by 9 bases; junction bases not matched to a gene: 11. In DNA, the CDR3 is TGCGCCAGCAGCTTGGAGGCTAGCGGGAGGTCGGTGGGTGAGCAGTTCTTC. Translated, it gives CASSLEASGRSVGEQFF.

The chain links TRBV4-1 to TRBJ1-2; D remains unclear. V was trimmed by 0 bases and J by 5 bases, leaving 10 bases between them. This CDR3 comprises 14 residues. Per the germline V gene, CDR1 is MGHRA and CDR2 is YSYEKL. The CDR3 protein is CASSQDSTSYGYTF. The CDR3 nucleotides read TGCGCCAGCAGCCAAGATTCGACATCTTATGGCTACACCTTC.